This T cell receptor beta chain was profiled in a study of blood T cell repertoires in COVID-19. The CDR3 totals 13 residues. V dropped 2 bases and J dropped 7; count of bases not matched to a gene: 3. Germline values: CDR1 GTSNPN, CDR2 SVGIG (reference sequence). Only in-frame clones appear in the TCRdb table, and some are missing; sequencing was by immunoSEQ multiplex PCR. The sample records 150,000 to 200,000 clones, over 70% being singletons. The rearrangement uses TRBV30 and TRBJ1-2; TRBD1 agrees at 11 bases. Sequenced: PBMCs or T cells enriched from blood (not recorded which). This clonotype was obtained from a man over 45 who had recovered from COVID-19. CDR3 loop: CAWSSGQGGGYTF. The CDR3, as DNA: TGTGCCTGGAGTTCGGGACAGGGGGGTGGCTACACCTTC.